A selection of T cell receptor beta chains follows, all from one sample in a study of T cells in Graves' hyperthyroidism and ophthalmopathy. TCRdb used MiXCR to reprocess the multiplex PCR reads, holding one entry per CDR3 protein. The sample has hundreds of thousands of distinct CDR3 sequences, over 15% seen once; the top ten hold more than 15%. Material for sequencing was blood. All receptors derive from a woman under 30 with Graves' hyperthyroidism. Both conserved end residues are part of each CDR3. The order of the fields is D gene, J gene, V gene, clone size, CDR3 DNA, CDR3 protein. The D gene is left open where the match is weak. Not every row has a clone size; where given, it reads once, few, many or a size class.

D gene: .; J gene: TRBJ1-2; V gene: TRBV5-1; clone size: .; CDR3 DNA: TGCGCCAGCAGCTTGGGCTTGGGTAAAAGCGGCTACACCTTC; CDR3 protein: CASSLGLGKSGYTF
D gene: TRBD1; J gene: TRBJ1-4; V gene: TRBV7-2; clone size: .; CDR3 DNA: TGTGCCAGCAGCGTTGACAGGGGAGGTGAAAAACTGTTTTTT; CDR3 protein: CASSVDRGGEKLFF
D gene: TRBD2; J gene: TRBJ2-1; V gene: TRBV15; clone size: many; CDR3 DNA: TGTGCCACCTCCGCCCAGCGGGGGACCTACAATGAGCAGTTCTTC; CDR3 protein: CATSAQRGTYNEQFF
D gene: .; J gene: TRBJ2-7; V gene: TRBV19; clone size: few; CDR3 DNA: TGTGCCAGTAGTATAAAGGCAGGGGACGGCGAGCAGTACTTC; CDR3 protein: CASSIKAGDGEQYF
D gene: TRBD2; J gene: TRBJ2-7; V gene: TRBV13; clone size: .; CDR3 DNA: TGTGCCAGCAGCCACCCAACCGGGACTAGCTCCTACGAGCAGTACTTC; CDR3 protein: CASSHPTGTSSYEQYF
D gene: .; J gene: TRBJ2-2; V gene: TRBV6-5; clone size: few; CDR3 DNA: TGTGCCAGCAGTTCCTTGACAGGAACGAACACCGGGGAGCTGTTTTTT; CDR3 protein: CASSSLTGTNTGELFF
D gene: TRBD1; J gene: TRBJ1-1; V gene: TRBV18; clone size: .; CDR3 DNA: TGTGCCAGCTCACGGCCCAGGACAGGGAGTCTTTCAATGAACACTGAAGCTTTCTTT; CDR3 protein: CASSRPRTGSLSMNTEAFF
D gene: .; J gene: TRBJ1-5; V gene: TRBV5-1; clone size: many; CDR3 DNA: TGCGCCAGCAGCCCAGGGGTTAGCAATCAGCCCCAGCATTTT; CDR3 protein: CASSPGVSNQPQHF
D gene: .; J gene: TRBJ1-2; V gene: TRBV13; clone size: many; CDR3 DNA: TGTGCCAGCAGCTTAGGCGGGACGCCTCATGGCTACACCTTC; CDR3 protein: CASSLGGTPHGYTF
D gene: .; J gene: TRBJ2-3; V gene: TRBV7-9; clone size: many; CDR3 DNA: TGTGCCAGCAGCTTAGCCGAAATCACAGATACGCAGTATTTT; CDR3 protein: CASSLAEITDTQYF
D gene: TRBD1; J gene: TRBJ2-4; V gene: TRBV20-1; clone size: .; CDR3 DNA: TGCAGTGCTAGACCCCCGGGACAGGGAACCAAAAACATTCAGTACTTC; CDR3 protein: CSARPPGQGTKNIQYF
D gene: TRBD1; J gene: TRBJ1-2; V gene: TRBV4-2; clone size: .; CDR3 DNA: TGTGCCAGCAGCCAAGTCACGGACAGGGGAAACTATGGCTACACCTTC; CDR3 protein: CASSQVTDRGNYGYTF
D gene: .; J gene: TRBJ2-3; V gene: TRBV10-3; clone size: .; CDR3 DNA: TGTGCCACCAGCTCGGGGGTAACTAGCACAGATACGCAGTATTTT; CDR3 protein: CATSSGVTSTDTQYF
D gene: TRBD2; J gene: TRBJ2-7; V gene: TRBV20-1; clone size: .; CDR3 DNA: TGCAGTGCTAGAACACTAGCGGGGGGGCAGGACGAGCAGTACTTC; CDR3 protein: CSARTLAGGQDEQYF
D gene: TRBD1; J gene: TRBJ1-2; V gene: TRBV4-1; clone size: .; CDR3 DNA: TGCGCCAGCAGCCAAGTACCCGGAGGGGGCAACGGGTATGGCTACACCTTC; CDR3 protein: CASSQVPGGGNGYGYTF
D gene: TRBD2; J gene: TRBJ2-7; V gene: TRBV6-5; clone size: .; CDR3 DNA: TGTGCCGGCAGTTCTAGGCTAGCGGGAGATAAACAGCCGGACTGGGAGCAGTACTTC; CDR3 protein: CAGSSRLAGDKQPDWEQYF
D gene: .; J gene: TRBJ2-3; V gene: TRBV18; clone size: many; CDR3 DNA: TGTGCCAGCTCGGCGGGGGCCACAGATACGCAGTATTTT; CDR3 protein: CASSAGATDTQYF
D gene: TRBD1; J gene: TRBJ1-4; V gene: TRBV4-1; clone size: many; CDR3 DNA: TGCGCCAGCAGCCAACAACCACCCTCAACTGGACAGGGCAGGCAGGAAAAACTGTTTTTT; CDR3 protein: CASSQQPPSTGQGRQEKLFF
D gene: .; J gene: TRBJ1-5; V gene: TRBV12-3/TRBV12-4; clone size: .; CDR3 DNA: TGTGCCAGCAGTTTCGGCCAGTTCAATCAGCCCCAGCATTTT; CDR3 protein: CASSFGQFNQPQHF
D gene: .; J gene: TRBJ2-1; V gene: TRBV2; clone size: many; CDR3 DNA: TGTGCCAGCAGTGAAGCGCGGGGCCCCTACAATGAGCAGTTCTTC; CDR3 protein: CASSEARGPYNEQFF
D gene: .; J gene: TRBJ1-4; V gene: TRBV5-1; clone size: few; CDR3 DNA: TGCGCCAGCAGCTTGAGGCAAGGGGCGGGAAAACTGTTTTTT; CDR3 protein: CASSLRQGAGKLFF
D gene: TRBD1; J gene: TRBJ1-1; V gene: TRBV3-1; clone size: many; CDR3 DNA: TGTGCCAGCAGCCAAACAGGGGGTCCCACTGAAGCTTTCTTT; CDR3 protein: CASSQTGGPTEAFF
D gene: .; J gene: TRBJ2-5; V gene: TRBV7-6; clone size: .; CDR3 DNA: TGTGCCAGCAGCTCTAGCGCACAAGAGACCCAGTACTTC; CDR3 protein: CASSSSAQETQYF
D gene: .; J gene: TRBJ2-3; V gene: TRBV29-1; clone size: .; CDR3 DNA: TGCAGCGTTGGAGAAAGGGATACGCAGTATTTT; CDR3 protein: CSVGERDTQYF
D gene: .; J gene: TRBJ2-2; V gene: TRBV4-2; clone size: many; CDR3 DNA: TGTGCCAGCAGCCAAGTAATTGACACCGGGGAGCTGTTTTTT; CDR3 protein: CASSQVIDTGELFF
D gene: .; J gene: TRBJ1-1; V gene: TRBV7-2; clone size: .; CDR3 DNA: TGTGCCAGCAGCTTCTGGGGACTTGAAGCTTTCTTT; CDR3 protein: CASSFWGLEAFF
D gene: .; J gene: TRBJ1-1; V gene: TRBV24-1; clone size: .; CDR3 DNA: TGTGCCACCAGTGATGGCAGGATGAACACTGAAGCTTTCTTT; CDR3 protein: CATSDGRMNTEAFF
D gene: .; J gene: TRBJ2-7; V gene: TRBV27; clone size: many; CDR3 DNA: TGTGCCAGCAGCCGCCGGGACCTTCCCTACGAGCAGTACTTC; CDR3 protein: CASSRRDLPYEQYF
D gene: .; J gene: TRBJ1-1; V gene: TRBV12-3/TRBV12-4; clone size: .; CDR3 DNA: TGTGCCAGCCGCACCAGGACGTTGAACACTGAAGCTTTCTTT; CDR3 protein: CASRTRTLNTEAFF
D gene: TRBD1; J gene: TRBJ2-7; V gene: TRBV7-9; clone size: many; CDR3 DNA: TGTGCCAGCAGCACCTGGGACAGAAAGAACTACGAGCAGTACTTC; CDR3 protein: CASSTWDRKNYEQYF
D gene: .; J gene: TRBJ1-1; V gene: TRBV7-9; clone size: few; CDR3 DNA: TGTGCCAGCAGCTTAGCGTCCCACAGCTTCATGAACGCTGAAGCTTTCTTT; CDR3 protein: CASSLASHSFMNAEAFF
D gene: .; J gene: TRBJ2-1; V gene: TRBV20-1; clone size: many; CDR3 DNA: TGCAGTGCTAGCGGCGGGCGGAGTGAGCAGTTCTTC; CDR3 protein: CSASGGRSEQFF
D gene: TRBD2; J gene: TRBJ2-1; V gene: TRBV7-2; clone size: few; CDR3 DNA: TGTGCCAGCAGCTCCGGACAGACTAGCGGTCTTTACAATGAGCAGTTCTTC; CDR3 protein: CASSSGQTSGLYNEQFF
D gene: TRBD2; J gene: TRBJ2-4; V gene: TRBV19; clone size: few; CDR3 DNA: TGTGCCAGTAGTATAGATCTAGCGGGGGGAGTAGACATTCAGTACTTC; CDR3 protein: CASSIDLAGGVDIQYF
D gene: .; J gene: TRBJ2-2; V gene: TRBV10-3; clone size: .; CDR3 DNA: TGTGCCATCGGCACGTACCCGAACACCGGGGAGCTGTTTTTT; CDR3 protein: CAIGTYPNTGELFF
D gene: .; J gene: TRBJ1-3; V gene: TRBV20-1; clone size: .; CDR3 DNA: TGCAGTGCTAGGGCCTCTTCGAACACCATATATTTT; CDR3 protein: CSARASSNTIYF
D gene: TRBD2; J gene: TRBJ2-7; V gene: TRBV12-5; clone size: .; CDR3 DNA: TGTGCTAGTGGTTTGGTTCCTATAGGGACTAGCGGCTACGAGCAGTACTTC; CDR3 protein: CASGLVPIGTSGYEQYF
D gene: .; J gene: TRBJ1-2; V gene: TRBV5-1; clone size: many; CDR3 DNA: TGCGCCAGCAGCTTTAGCGCGGCAGCTCAAGCTAACTATGGCTACACCTTC; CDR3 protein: CASSFSAAAQANYGYTF
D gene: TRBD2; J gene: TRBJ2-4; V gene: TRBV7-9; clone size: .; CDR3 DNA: TGTGCCAGCAGCTTAAGGGGGACTAGCGGTTCGAACATTCAGTACTTC; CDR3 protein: CASSLRGTSGSNIQYF
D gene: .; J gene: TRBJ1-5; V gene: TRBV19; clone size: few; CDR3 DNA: TGTGCCAGTAAGGCTATTGATAGCAATCAGCCCCAGCATTTT; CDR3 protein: CASKAIDSNQPQHF
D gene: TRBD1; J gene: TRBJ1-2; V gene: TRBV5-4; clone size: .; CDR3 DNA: TGTGCCAGCAGAGGGGCACCCAAGAACAGGGGGATCTATGGCTACACCTTC; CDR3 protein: CASRGAPKNRGIYGYTF
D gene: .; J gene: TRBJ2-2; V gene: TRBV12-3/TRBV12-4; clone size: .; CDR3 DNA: TGTGCCAGCAGTGCTTTTCGGGGGAACACCGGGGAGCTGTTTTTT; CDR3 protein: CASSAFRGNTGELFF
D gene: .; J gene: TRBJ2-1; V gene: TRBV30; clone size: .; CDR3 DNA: TGTGCCCGCAGTTCTAGCGGCCCGACAGGGCAAAAGCAGTTCTTC; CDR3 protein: CARSSSGPTGQKQFF
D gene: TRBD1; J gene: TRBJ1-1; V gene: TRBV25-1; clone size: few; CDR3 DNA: TGTGCCAGCAGTGAAGTCCCCGGACAGGGGAGGACTGAAGCTTTCTTT; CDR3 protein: CASSEVPGQGRTEAFF
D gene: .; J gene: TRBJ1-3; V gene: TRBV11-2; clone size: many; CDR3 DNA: TGTGCCAGCAGCTTAGCCGGAAGACCTGGAAACACCATATATTTT; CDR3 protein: CASSLAGRPGNTIYF
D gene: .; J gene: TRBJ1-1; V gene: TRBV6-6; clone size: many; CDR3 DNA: TGTGCCAGCAGTTACGCACAGGAGAACACTGAAGCTTTCTTT; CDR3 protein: CASSYAQENTEAFF
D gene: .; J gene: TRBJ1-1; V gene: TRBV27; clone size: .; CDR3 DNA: TGTGCCAGCAGTTTCCGGCCGGACACTGAAGCTTTCTTT; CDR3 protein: CASSFRPDTEAFF
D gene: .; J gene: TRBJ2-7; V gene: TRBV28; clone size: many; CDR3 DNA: TGTGCCAGCAGCCCAGGACACGAGAGCTCCTACGAGCAGTACTTC; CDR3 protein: CASSPGHESSYEQYF
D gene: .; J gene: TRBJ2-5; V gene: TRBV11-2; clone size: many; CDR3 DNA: TGTGCCAGCAGCTTAGTCACTTCGGATGAGACCCAGTACTTC; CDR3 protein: CASSLVTSDETQYF
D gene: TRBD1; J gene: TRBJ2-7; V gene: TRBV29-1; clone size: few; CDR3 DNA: TGCAGCGGGGGACAGGGCCCCCTCTACGAGCAGTACTTC; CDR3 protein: CSGGQGPLYEQYF
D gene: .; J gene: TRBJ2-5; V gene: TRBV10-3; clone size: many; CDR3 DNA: TGTGCCATCAGGACTCAGAATCCTACGGGTTTCGGAGAGACCCAGTACTTC; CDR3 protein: CAIRTQNPTGFGETQYF
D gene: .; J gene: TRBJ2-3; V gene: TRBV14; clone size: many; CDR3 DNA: TGTGCCAGCAGCGAAAGGGTCGGTCTTGACACAGATACGCAGTATTTT; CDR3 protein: CASSERVGLDTDTQYF
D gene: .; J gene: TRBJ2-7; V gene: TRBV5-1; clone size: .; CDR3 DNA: TGCGCCAGCAGCTTGCAGGGCTACGAGCGGTACTTC; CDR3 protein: CASSLQGYERYF
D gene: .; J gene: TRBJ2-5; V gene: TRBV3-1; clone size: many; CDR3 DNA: TGTGCCAGCAATTGGGTGGGGGAGACCCAGTACTTC; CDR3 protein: CASNWVGETQYF
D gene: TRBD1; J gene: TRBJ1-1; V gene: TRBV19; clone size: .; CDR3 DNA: TGTGCCAGCAGGGAAACGGGACAGGGGAACACTGAAGCTTTCTTT; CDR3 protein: CASRETGQGNTEAFF
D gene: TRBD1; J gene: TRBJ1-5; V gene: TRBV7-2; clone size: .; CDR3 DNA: TGTGCCACCAGCCGCCGGGACAGGGGGTATCAGCCCCAGCATTTT; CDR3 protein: CATSRRDRGYQPQHF
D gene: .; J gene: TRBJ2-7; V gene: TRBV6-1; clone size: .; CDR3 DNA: TGTGCCAGCAGCCCCTCCGGGGAACCATACGAGCAGTACTTC; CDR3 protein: CASSPSGEPYEQYF
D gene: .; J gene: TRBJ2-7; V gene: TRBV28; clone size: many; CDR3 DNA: TGTGCCAGCAGTTTTCACTTGGCCCGGTTGAGCTACGAGCAGTACTTC; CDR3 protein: CASSFHLARLSYEQYF